This passage covers 16 T cell receptor beta chains from one sample sequenced in a study of neurological immune-mediated disorders. TCRdb itself ran the 5' RACE reads through MiXCR, one entry per CDR3 protein. This table holds roughly 61,000 distinct CDR3 sequences, 24% found once. Time point noted: technical triplicate 2. Sequenced input: PBMCs. The source is a man in his fifties or sixties with HTLV-1-associated myelopathy (HAM/TSP).

This clonotype was observed at least ten times. V gene TRBV5-1 combines with J gene TRBJ1-2, with 7 bases lining up with TRBD1. The length of the CDR3 is 14 residues. Germline lookup yields CDR1 SGHRS and CDR2 YFSETQ. J gave up 1 base and V 4 bases, and 4 bases lay outside the gene matches. The CDR3 protein is CASSPGQVNYGYTF. DNA of the CDR3: TGCGCCAGCAGCCCCGGACAGGTTAACTATGGCTACACCTTC.

V and J are TRBV20-1 and TRBJ2-5; D uncertain. Germline V gene data show CDR1 as DFQATT and CDR2 as SNEGSKA (reference sequence). Trimming removed 2 bases from V and 0 bases from J, with 13 bases in between. The CDR3 has 15 amino acids. The CDR3 spells CSARSPNGNQETQYF. The CDR3 DNA sequence: TGCAGTGCTAGATCCCCGAACGGAAACCAAGAGACCCAGTACTTC.

This clonotype was detected only a few times. This sequence joins TRBV5-5 and TRBJ1-2; TRBD1 might be the D (6 bases). Germline V CDR1 and CDR2: SGHKS, YYEKEE (reference sequence). V was shortened by 3 bases and J by 0 bases, with 12 bases between the two germline ends. The CDR3 length is 15 residues. CDR3 sequence (DNA): TGTGCCAGCAGCTCAGGACAGCCTACTAACTATGGCTACACCTTC. Translation: CASSSGQPTNYGYTF.

At least ten counts were recorded for this clonotype. The chain carries TRBV7-2 and TRBJ2-7, with D possibly matching TRBD2 (5 bases). CDR1 is SGHTA, CDR2 FQGNSA, per germline. CDR3 length equals 14 residues. V gave up 5 bases and J gave up 2 bases, with 13 bases separating them. CDR3 sequence reads: CASSPSRVTYEQYF. CDR3 DNA sequence: TGTGCCAGCAGCCCGTCGAGGGTCACCTACGAGCAGTACTTC.

The V gene is TRBV10-1, the J gene TRBJ1-1; D ambiguous. The CDR3 runs to 12 residues. Germline CDR1 is WNHNN and CDR2 is SYGVQD (reference sequence). Trimming pared 3 bases from V and 5 bases from J, leaving 7 bases between. The CDR3, as DNA: TGCGCCAGCAGTGATACAAGAACTGAAGCTTTCTTT. This codes for CASSDTRTEAFF.

DNA of the CDR3: TGCAGCGTTGAAGAAGGGACAGGCCTAGAGACCCAGTACTTC. Translating it yields CSVEEGTGLETQYF. This chain links TRBV29-1 with TRBJ2-5; 8 nucleotides agree with TRBD1. Looked up from germline, CDR1 is SQVTM and CDR2 is ANQGSEA. The CDR3 consists of 14 residues. Trimming removed 0 bases from V and 4 bases from J; junction bases left unmatched: 4.

This clonotype appeared a few times. Written as DNA, the CDR3 is TGTGCCAGCAGTTACTCCGGCAGGGGAACTGAAGCTTTCTTT. It translates to CASSYSGRGTEAFF. V usage is TRBV6-5 and J usage is TRBJ1-1; D is possibly TRBD1 (6 bases). The CDR3 runs to 14 residues. V lost 0 bases to trimming and J lost 5 bases, with 10 bases between them. CDR1 is MNHEY, CDR2 SVGAGI, per germline.

This clonotype was observed a handful of times. The chain employs TRBV21-1 and TRBJ2-6; the table's TRBD1 call for D was not verified on the DNA. TRBV21-1 is described as a pseudogene. The CDR3 extends over 16 amino acids. The CDR3 coding sequence is TGTGCCAGCAGCGGATACAGGGGGCCTGGGGCCAACGTCCTGACTTTC. This gives the protein CASSGYRGPGANVLTF.

In its sample, this clonotype was seen many times. This CDR3 reads CASSLWDTGGTEAFF. The CDR3 nucleotides are TGCGCCAGCAGCTTATGGGACACCGGGGGCACTGAAGCTTTCTTT. V and J are TRBV5-1 and TRBJ1-1; D is perhaps TRBD1 (6 bases). The CDR3 has 15 residues. In germline, CDR1 is SGHRS, CDR2 YFSETQ. The V end was cut by 2 bases, the J end by 4 bases, with 15 bases between.

This clonotype came up many times. The chain recombines TRBV27 with TRBJ1-2; no clear D. This CDR3 spans 14 amino acids. The germline V gene encodes CDR1 MNHEY and CDR2 SMNVEV (reference sequence). With 4 bases removed from V and 1 base from J, the gap between germline ends came to 10 bases. CDR3 region: CASSSLEVNYGYTF. CDR3 in DNA: TGTGCCAGCAGTTCTTTGGAGGTTAACTATGGCTACACCTTC.

This clonotype was counted ten times or more. The chain links TRBV9 to TRBJ2-1; TRBD2 matches 11 bases. The CDR3 spans 18 residues. Germline V gene sequence: CDR1 SGDLS, CDR2 YYNGEE. V trimming: 0 bases; J trimming: 0 bases; junction bases outside the gene matches: 5. The CDR3 region is CASSVGLAGGSSYNEQFF. The CDR3 DNA follows: TGTGCCAGCAGCGTAGGGCTAGCGGGAGGTTCCTCCTACAATGAGCAGTTCTTC.

This clonotype was observed a few times. The rearrangement uses TRBV18 and TRBJ2-1; the match to TRBD1 covers 9 bases. The germline gives CDR1 KGHSH, CDR2 LQKENI. The J segment lost 10 bases and the V segment lost 4 bases, leaving 8 bases of the junction unmatched. There are 14 residues in the CDR3. CDR3 sequence: CASSQSNRGPEQFF. The CDR3 DNA sequence: TGTGCCAGCTCACAGTCAAACAGGGGGCCCGAGCAGTTCTTC.

This clonotype has a count of ten or more. The chain joins TRBV7-9 to TRBJ1-1; D unresolved. Trimming took 0 bases from V and 1 from J, leaving 6 bases between them. CDR3 length equals 14 residues. Germline lookup yields CDR1 SEHNR and CDR2 FQNEAQ (reference sequence). CDR3 nucleotides: TGTGCCAGCAGCTTAGCGATGGGGAACACTGAAGCTTTCTTT. This translates into CASSLAMGNTEAFF.

As regards this clonotype: A read error may account for a junction end that differs from germline. This chain links TRBV2 with TRBJ2-3; 11 nucleotides agree with TRBD2. Germline V CDR1 and CDR2: SNHLY, FYNNEI. The CDR3 length is 16 residues. In nucleotides, the CDR3 is TGTGCCAGCAGTGCACTAGCGGGAGTAAGCATAGATACGCAGTATTTT. Encoded protein: CASSALAGVSIDTQYF.

This clonotype was found many times. The rearrangement joins TRBV27 to TRBJ1-6; D unclear. The CDR3 covers 17 residues. Germline-derived CDR1 and CDR2 are MNHEY and SMNVEV (reference sequence). The V end lost 3 bases, the J end lost 4 bases, and 16 bases lay between the germline ends. The CDR3 bases are TGTGCCAGCAGTTTGAGGATATTCGGAGGGTATAATTCACCCCTCCACTTT. Translating gives CASSLRIFGGYNSPLHF.

This clonotype was seen ten or more times. This sequence joins TRBV5-1 and TRBJ1-1, with D possibly TRBD1 on 5 matching bases. Between the trimmed V and J ends, which lost 4 bases and 4 bases, there was a span of 14 bases. From germline, CDR1 is SGHRS and CDR2 YFSETQ. This CDR3 is 14 amino acids long. As DNA, the CDR3 is TGCGCCAGCAGCCTGAACGATAGGGGCACTGAAGCTTTCTTT. This translates into CASSLNDRGTEAFF.